A selection of T cell receptor beta chains follows, all from one sample in a study of T cells after yellow fever vaccination. TCRdb re-derived calls from the 5' RACE reads in MiXCR, one entry per CDR3 protein. Among approximately 510,000 distinct CDR3 sequences, roughly 22% were seen once, and the ten largest hold around 16%. This specimen was PBMCs, taken 21 days after the first yellow fever vaccination. All receptors derive from a man in his late teens or twenties who received the YFV17D yellow fever vaccine. Both conserved end residues are part of each CDR3. The order of the fields is clone size, J gene, D gene, V gene, CDR3 protein, CDR3 DNA. A D gene is named only where the DNA matches it firmly. Expanded clones get a size class; other rows say once, few or many, or leave the size out.

>few|TRBJ2-3|.|TRBV20-1
CSASSLKRPGSTDTQYF
TGCAGTGCTAGTTCGCTGAAGAGACCAGGGAGCACAGATACGCAGTATTTT
>few|TRBJ1-1|.|TRBV7-9
CASSLRGGGATGMMSEAFF
TGTGCCAGCAGCTTAAGAGGGGGAGGGGCGACCGGGATGATGTCTGAAGCTTTCTTT
>.|TRBJ1-6|.|TRBV3-1
CASQQGSSPLHF
TGTGCCAGCCAACAGGGAAGTTCACCCCTCCACTTT
>.|TRBJ2-6|.|TRBV5-6
CASTYTGANVLTF
TGTGCCAGTACGTATACTGGGGCCAACGTCCTGACTTTC
>.|TRBJ2-5|TRBD2|TRBV28
CASREASGGRRDQYF
TGTGCCAGCAGAGAAGCTAGCGGGGGGAGAAGAGACCAGTACTTC
>few|TRBJ1-1|.|TRBV7-9
CASSPQAYTEAFF
TGTGCCAGCAGCCCACAGGCCTACACTGAAGCTTTCTTT
>few|TRBJ1-5|.|TRBV6-1
CASRTGVLGSQHF
TGTGCCAGCAGAACGGGGGTCCTGGGATCCCAGCATTTT
>few|TRBJ1-5|TRBD1|TRBV3-1
CASSLQGAGQPQHF
TGTGCCAGCAGCCTGCAGGGGGCTGGGCAGCCCCAGCATTTT
>.|TRBJ1-6|.|TRBV4-3
CASSQTSWGGNSPLHF
TGCGCCAGCAGCCAAACTAGTTGGGGCGGGAATTCACCCCTCCACTTT
>many|TRBJ2-3|.|TRBV4-3
CASSQDFTDTQYF
TGTGCCAGCAGCCAAGACTTCACAGATACGCAGTATTTT
>few|TRBJ1-4|TRBD1|TRBV9
CASSGRTGGIGKLFF
TGTGCCAGCAGCGGGAGGACAGGGGGCATCGGAAAACTGTTTTTT
>.|TRBJ2-1|.|TRBV3-1
CASSRSGVRGLFF
TGTGCCAGCAGCAGGTCAGGGGTGAGGGGGTTGTTCTTC
>few|TRBJ2-1|TRBD1|TRBV6-2/TRBV6-3
CASSDRVGYNEQFF
TGTGCCAGCAGCGACAGGGTTGGGTACAATGAGCAGTTCTTC
>few|TRBJ2-3|.|TRBV6-5
CASSFHHADTQYF
TGTGCCAGCAGTTTCCATCACGCAGATACGCAGTATTTT
>.|TRBJ1-1|.|TRBV20-1
CSARVGRENTEAFF
TGCAGTGCTAGAGTGGGTCGGGAGAACACTGAAGCTTTCTTT
>many|TRBJ2-3|TRBD2|TRBV5-1
CASSIAGFTDTQYF
TGCGCCAGCAGCATAGCGGGGTTCACAGATACGCAGTATTTT
>.|TRBJ2-5|.|TRBV18
CASSPRTGTRGETQYF
TGTGCCAGCTCACCACGCACCGGGACCCGCGGAGAGACCCAGTACTTC
>.|TRBJ1-5|.|TRBV12-3/TRBV12-4
CASSLVGEGNQPQHF
TGTGCCAGCAGTTTAGTAGGCGAGGGCAATCAGCCCCAGCATTTT
>.|TRBJ2-7|.|TRBV20-1
CSASLPRDGPYEQYF
TGCAGTGCTAGCCTCCCCCGGGACGGACCCTACGAGCAGTACTTC
>few|TRBJ1-1|.|TRBV29-1
CSVEGWTAPNTEAFF
TGCAGCGTTGAAGGGTGGACAGCACCGAACACTGAAGCTTTCTTT
>.|TRBJ2-3|TRBD2|TRBV20-1
CSAIPTGGGGGTDTQYF
TGCAGTGCTATCCCCACCGGGGGGGGTGGTGGCACAGATACGCAGTATTTT
>few|TRBJ1-5|TRBD1|TRBV12-3/TRBV12-4
CASSPTGLSHQPQHF
TGTGCCAGCAGTCCGACAGGGTTAAGTCATCAGCCCCAGCATTTT
>.|TRBJ2-7|.|TRBV25-1
CASSPRGGRCYEQYF
TGTGCCAGCAGTCCCAGGGGAGGTCGCTGCTACGAGCAGTACTTC
>.|TRBJ1-5|.|TRBV3-1
CASSQDGARGNQPQHF
TGTGCCAGCAGCCAAGACGGGGCTAGGGGGAATCAGCCCCAGCATTTT
>.|TRBJ2-3|TRBD1|TRBV4-3
CASSQAGQGSADTQYF
TGCGCCAGCAGCCAAGCCGGACAGGGGTCCGCAGATACGCAGTATTTT
>.|TRBJ2-1|.|TRBV28
CASSPGHPSSYNEQFF
TGTGCCAGCAGCCCTGGACATCCGAGCTCCTACAATGAGCAGTTCTTC
>few|TRBJ2-2|TRBD1|TRBV5-1
CASSWGTGANTGELFF
TGCGCCAGCAGCTGGGGGACAGGCGCGAACACCGGGGAGCTGTTTTTT
>few|TRBJ1-2|TRBD1|TRBV2
CASTQGLSYTF
TGTGCCAGCACACAGGGGCTGAGCTACACCTTC
>few|TRBJ1-1|.|TRBV11-2
CASSLVPLNTEAFF
TGTGCCAGCAGCTTAGTGCCGCTGAACACTGAAGCTTTCTTT
>few|TRBJ1-3|.|TRBV12-3/TRBV12-4
CASSPRTHGRNTIYF
TGTGCCAGCAGCCCCCGGACCCACGGGAGAAACACCATATATTTT
>few|TRBJ2-5|.|TRBV6-2/TRBV6-3
CASREPGQETQYF
TGTGCCAGCAGAGAACCGGGCCAAGAGACCCAGTACTTC
>few|TRBJ2-6|.|TRBV18
CASSPPSTVGVLTF
TGTGCCAGCTCACCACCGTCGACAGTCGGCGTCCTGACTTTC
>few|TRBJ1-2|.|TRBV25-1
CASSDQDTLPYGYTF
TGTGCCAGCAGTGATCAGGACACACTACCCTATGGCTACACCTTC
>few|TRBJ1-1|.|TRBV10-2
CASSDSPALPEAFF
TGCGCCAGCAGTGATAGTCCAGCTTTGCCTGAAGCTTTCTTT
>.|TRBJ1-6|.|TRBV6-5
CASSYGGWSYNSPLHF
TGTGCCAGCAGTTACGGGGGTTGGTCCTATAATTCACCCCTCCACTTT
>few|TRBJ2-1|TRBD1|TRBV4-1
CASSPSGQLNEQFF
TGCGCCAGCAGCCCCTCGGGACAGCTTAATGAGCAGTTCTTC
>.|TRBJ2-4|.|TRBV5-6
CASSLDTGFNIQYF
TGTGCCAGCAGCTTGGACACAGGGTTCAACATTCAGTACTTC
>few|TRBJ2-5|.|TRBV12-3/TRBV12-4
CASSFDRQTQYF
TGTGCCAGCAGTTTTGACCGGCAGACCCAGTACTTC
>few|TRBJ2-2|.|TRBV29-1
CSVEPGHTGELFF
TGCAGCGTAGAGCCAGGGCACACCGGGGAGCTGTTTTTT
>.|TRBJ1-1|.|TRBV5-1
CASSLGWGDTEAFF
TGCGCCAGCAGCTTGGGTTGGGGAGACACTGAAGCTTTCTTT
>few|TRBJ1-4|TRBD1|TRBV5-6
CASSLKGADEKLFF
TGTGCCAGCAGCTTGAAGGGGGCGGATGAAAAACTGTTTTTT
>few|TRBJ2-5|.|TRBV5-1
CASSFRGGPEETQYF
TGCGCCAGCAGCTTCCGCGGGGGCCCAGAAGAGACCCAGTACTTC
>.|TRBJ2-3|.|TRBV29-1
CSVVLYPRSTDTQYF
TGCAGCGTTGTATTATACCCCCGGAGCACAGATACGCAGTATTTT
>.|TRBJ2-1|.|TRBV2
CASSARGGTGNLINEQFF
TGTGCCAGCAGTGCCCGGGGGGGGACAGGAAATTTAATCAATGAGCAGTTCTTC
>.|TRBJ1-2|TRBD1|TRBV6-5
CASSYPNLQGVNYGYTF
TGTGCCAGCAGTTACCCGAACCTACAGGGGGTTAATTATGGCTACACCTTC
>.|TRBJ2-3|.|TRBV7-2
CASSLRGAQRGDTQYF
TGTGCCAGCAGCTTAAGAGGAGCGCAACGAGGGGATACGCAGTATTTT
>.|TRBJ2-6|TRBD1|TRBV9
CASSVQGAPSGANVLTF
TGTGCCAGCAGCGTTCAGGGGGCCCCCTCTGGGGCCAACGTCCTGACTTTC
>once|TRBJ2-1|TRBD2|TRBV10-3
CATGTSGDPGPDNEQFF
TGTGCCACTGGGACTAGCGGGGACCCGGGGCCCGACAATGAGCAGTTCTTC
>.|TRBJ2-3|.|TRBV19
CASTRSTVGAHTDTQYF
TGTGCCAGTACCCGATCTACCGTGGGGGCCCACACAGATACGCAGTATTTT
>few|TRBJ1-5|.|TRBV28
CASSLHYPYSNQPQHF
TGTGCCAGCAGTTTGCACTATCCCTATAGCAATCAGCCCCAGCATTTT
>few|TRBJ1-2|.|TRBV6-5
CASSYNQGFIIDYGYTF
TGTGCCAGCAGTTACAATCAGGGTTTCATTATTGACTATGGCTACACCTTC
>.|TRBJ2-4|TRBD1|TRBV18
CASTPRDSRILAKNIQYF
TGTGCCAGCACACCTCGGGACAGTAGAATTCTAGCCAAAAACATTCAGTACTTC
>few|TRBJ2-3|TRBD2|TRBV5-1
CASSDRTSGFFDTQYF
TGCGCCAGCAGCGACCGGACTAGCGGGTTTTTTGATACGCAGTATTTT
>few|TRBJ2-5|.|TRBV6-5
CASSYSGGHSPGKETQYF
TGTGCCAGCAGTTACTCCGGGGGGCACAGCCCCGGCAAAGAGACCCAGTACTTC